This T cell receptor beta chain was sequenced in a study of cytomegalovirus exposure and HLA in healthy donors. Donors were drawn from the 120-subject validation cohort, separate from the roughly 700-subject first cohort. Comments on this clone: The antigen remains undetermined.

The data were produced by immunoSEQ multiplex PCR, yet TCRdb's version contains in-frame clones alone and is incomplete. There are about 64,000 clones in the sample; approximately 90% occur only once, and about 1.5% lies in the top ten. Whole-study results and caveats: Reports indicated that the classifier achieved high specificity and sensitivity in diagnosing cytomegalovirus status. A later analysis found first-cohort TCR clusters tended to co-occur in the 130 or so validation repertoires.

Trimming took off 1 base at V and 3 bases at J, with 11 bases between the two ends. CDR1 SGHTA and CDR2 FQGNSA come from the germline V gene. The CDR3 length is 15 residues. The V gene is TRBV7-2, the J gene TRBJ2-3; a possible D gene is TRBD2 (6 bases). This clonotype was obtained from a woman aged 18-35 years in good health and CMV-seronegative. The sample consisted of PBMCs. CDR3 DNA sequence: TGTGCCAGCAGCTTAGTTTGGGGGGTAACAGATACGCAGTATTTT. This sequence encodes CASSLVWGVTDTQYF.